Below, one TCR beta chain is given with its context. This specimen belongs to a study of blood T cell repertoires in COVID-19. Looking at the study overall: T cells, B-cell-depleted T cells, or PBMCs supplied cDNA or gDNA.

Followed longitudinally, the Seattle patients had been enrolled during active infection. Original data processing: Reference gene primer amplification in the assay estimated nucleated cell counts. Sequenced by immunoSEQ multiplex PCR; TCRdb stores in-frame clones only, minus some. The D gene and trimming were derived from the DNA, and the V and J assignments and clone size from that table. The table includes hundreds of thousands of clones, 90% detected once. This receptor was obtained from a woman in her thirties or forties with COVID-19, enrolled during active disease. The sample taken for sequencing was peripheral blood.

The CDR3 sequence is CASSPGLAGIDHNEQFF. The DNA of the CDR3 is TGTGCCAGCAGCCCCGGACTAGCGGGGATAGACCACAATGAGCAGTTCTTC. V is TRBV7-9 and J is TRBJ2-1; TRBD2 aligns across 12 bases. After removal of 5 bases from V and 5 bases from J, the junction contained 10 bases not matched to a gene. Germline CDR1 reads SEHNR; CDR2 reads FQNEAQ (reference sequence). This CDR3 comprises 17 residues. The variable domain in full, completed from reference TRBV7-9 and TRBJ2-1, reads DTGVSQNPRHKITKRGQNVTFRCDPISEHNRLYWYRQTLGQGPEFLTYFQNEAQLEKSRLLSDRFSAERPKGSFSTLEIQRTEQGDSAMYLCASSPGLAGIDHNEQFFGPGTRLTVL.